The entry that follows covers one TCR beta chain sequence. Its matching antigen is unknown. Time point: persistent/refractory GD, antithyroid drugs over 5 years with positive TRAb. Construction of the TCR library relied on RNA isolated from PBMCs. This CDR3 region has 15 residues. Germline-derived CDR1 and CDR2 are SEHNR and FQNEAQ (reference sequence). J was trimmed by 3 bases and V by 4 bases; bases with no gene match: 7. This specimen belongs to a study of regulatory T cells in long-lasting Graves disease. Study-wide results and limits: Persistent cases of Graves' showed reduced TCR diversity relative to newly diagnosed patients.

Library construction for TCR beta used iRepertoire HTBI primers and Arm-PCR of CDR3 regions. MiXCR, applied by TCRdb to the multiplex PCR reads, yields one record per CDR3 protein. The sample gives about 660,000 distinct CDR3 sequences, approximately 29% of which show up once; 42% is in the top ten. This chain uses TRBV7-9 with TRBJ2-7; 9 bases are a match to TRBD2. The origin of this receptor is a female donor with Graves disease. Here the sequenced sample was peripheral blood mononuclear cells (PBMCs), taken when the disease was refractory, from a patient treated with antithyroid drugs. CDR3 bases: TGTGCCAGCAGCTCCCTGGGACTAGCTGTCTACGAGCAGTACTTC. This gives the protein CASSSLGLAVYEQYF.